These T cell receptor beta chains were read from a single sample in a study of T cell responses to AZD1222 COVID-19 vaccine. Repertoires were generated with immunoSEQ multiplex PCR, while TCRdb's copy carries only in-frame clones and drops some. The sample records about 85,000 clones, around 88% being singletons. The sample here was peripheral blood, taken on day 0 of MenACWY control vaccination. The receptors shown here come from an adult in good health. Each CDR3 is given with its conserved first and last residue. A D gene is named only where the DNA matches it firmly. Part of the rows lack a size; the others show once, few, many or a class for expanded clones.

j_gene: TRBJ1-1
abundance: NA
v_gene: TRBV19
d_gene: NA
CDR3nt: TGTGCCAGTGGTGTCAGAGTCATGAACACTGAAGCTTTCTTT
CDR3aa: CASGVRVMNTEAFF

j_gene: TRBJ1-2
abundance: many
v_gene: TRBV19
d_gene: NA
CDR3nt: TGTGCCAGTAGTATAGACTCGGCAGGACGAGTCTATGGCTACACCTTC
CDR3aa: CASSIDSAGRVYGYTF

j_gene: TRBJ2-1
abundance: NA
v_gene: TRBV4-1
d_gene: NA
CDR3nt: TGCGCCAGCAGCCAACAAACGGGGGCCAATAATAATCCCTCCTACAATGAGCAGTTCTTC
CDR3aa: CASSQQTGANNNPSYNEQFF

j_gene: TRBJ2-1
abundance: NA
v_gene: TRBV9
d_gene: TRBD2
CDR3nt: TGTGCCAGCAGCGTAGGTTATAGCGGGGGCCAGAATGAGCAGTTCTTC
CDR3aa: CASSVGYSGGQNEQFF

j_gene: TRBJ2-1
abundance: NA
v_gene: TRBV12-3/TRBV12-4
d_gene: NA
CDR3nt: TGTGCCAGCACCCCCGGGGATGAGCAGTTCTTC
CDR3aa: CASTPGDEQFF

j_gene: TRBJ2-3
abundance: NA
v_gene: TRBV6-1
d_gene: NA
CDR3nt: TGTGCCAGCAGTGAAGAGGCGGGTATCACAGATACGCAGTATTTT
CDR3aa: CASSEEAGITDTQYF

j_gene: TRBJ1-6
abundance: NA
v_gene: TRBV5-1
d_gene: NA
CDR3nt: TGCGCCAGCAGCTTGGCACGGGACACCGGCAATTCACCCCTCCACTTT
CDR3aa: CASSLARDTGNSPLHF

j_gene: TRBJ2-2
abundance: NA
v_gene: TRBV7-2
d_gene: TRBD1
CDR3nt: TGTGCCAGCAGGACCTCCTCGAGGACAGGGAAGCTGTTTTTT
CDR3aa: CASRTSSRTGKLFF

j_gene: TRBJ2-7
abundance: NA
v_gene: TRBV27
d_gene: NA
CDR3nt: TGTGCCAGCAGTTTATATGCGGGAACCTACGAGCAGTACTTC
CDR3aa: CASSLYAGTYEQYF

j_gene: TRBJ2-1
abundance: NA
v_gene: TRBV4-3
d_gene: NA
CDR3nt: TGCGCCAGCAGCCAAGGTCGGGGTAGGTACAATGAGCAGTTCTTC
CDR3aa: CASSQGRGRYNEQFF

j_gene: TRBJ1-4
abundance: once
v_gene: TRBV7-9
d_gene: NA
CDR3nt: TGTGCCAGCAGCTCCCGGATTAATGAAAAACTGTTTTTT
CDR3aa: CASSSRINEKLFF

j_gene: TRBJ2-1
abundance: NA
v_gene: TRBV5-4
d_gene: TRBD1
CDR3nt: TGTGCCAGCAGCTCTACCGGGACAGGGGGATGGGGGAGCTCCTACAATGAGCAGTTCTTC
CDR3aa: CASSSTGTGGWGSSYNEQFF

j_gene: TRBJ1-1
abundance: NA
v_gene: TRBV7-9
d_gene: TRBD1
CDR3nt: TGTGCCAGCAGCCGGACAGGGACTGAAGCTTTCTTT
CDR3aa: CASSRTGTEAFF